This T cell receptor beta chain derives from a study of T cell repertoires in cytomegalovirus infection. Study details: Through public TCR beta signatures, both CMV infection and matching HLA type were indicated. Overall study results and limits: HLA-C-restricted, CMV-specific TCR beta clonotypes were dominant ex vivo. Summed frequency of shared TCR beta families picked out CMV carriers who also had the relevant HLA.

TCRdb fed the reads into MiXCR, producing one record per CDR3 protein. Of 150,000 or so distinct CDR3 sequences listed, about 25% are singletons. CDR1 SGHTA and CDR2 FQGNSA come from the germline V gene. V was shortened by 4 bases and J by 2 bases, with 15 bases between the two germline ends. The length of the CDR3 is 16 residues. This clonotype was counted many times. Its specificity is unknown. V is TRBV7-2 and J is TRBJ2-1; a weak D match, TRBD2 (6 bases). The TCR was taken from a human donor in good health (CMV status not recorded). Some clones in this sample may be carry-over from other donors' samples. Sequencing input: PBMCs. As DNA, the CDR3 is TGTGCCAGCAGCTCCGCCGGAGGGCCGGCCTACAATGAGCAGTTCTTC. Translated: CASSSAGGPAYNEQFF.